A selection of T cell receptor beta chains follows, all from one sample in a study of T-cell reconstitution after alpha-beta-depleted transplantation in children. MiXCR, applied by TCRdb to the PCR reads, yields one record per CDR3 protein. This sample has over 400,000 distinct CDR3 sequences, with about 40% found just once. The material was PBMCs, obtained before TCRalphabeta/CD19-depleted stem cell transplant. Every receptor here comes from a girl aged 2 to 10 with aplastic anemia, due to receive a stem cell transplant. Each CDR3 is given with its conserved first and last residue. Fields, in order: D gene, V gene, clone size, J gene, CDR3 DNA, CDR3 protein. The D gene is left open where the match is weak. Clone size is not always given. Where it is, it says once, few, many or a class for expanded clones.

TRBD2,TRBV7-3,many,TRBJ2-3,TGTGCCAGCAGCAGGGGACTAGCGGGGAACACAGATACGCAGTATTTT,CASSRGLAGNTDTQYF
TRBD1,TRBV18,many,TRBJ1-1,TGTGCCAGCTCAGGACAGGGGCCGCCTATGAACACTGAAGCTTTCTTT,CASSGQGPPMNTEAFF
NA,TRBV12-3/TRBV12-4,many,TRBJ2-1,TGTGCCAGCAGTTTATACGGAATAGGGCAGTTCTTC,CASSLYGIGQFF
NA,TRBV20-1,NA,TRBJ2-1,TGCAGTGCTAGAGATGCCCCGATCAATGAGCAGTTCTTC,CSARDAPINEQFF
NA,TRBV7-8,once,TRBJ2-7,TGTGCCAGCAGCTTATACGGACTCAATTCATACGAGCAGTACTTC,CASSLYGLNSYEQYF
NA,TRBV18,few,TRBJ2-6,TGTGCCAGCTCACCCCCAGGGGGGTTTGCTGGGGCCAACGTCCTGACTTTC,CASSPPGGFAGANVLTF
TRBD1,TRBV27,NA,TRBJ2-7,TGTGCCAGCAGTTTATCGAACAGGGGGATTGAGCAGTACTTC,CASSLSNRGIEQYF
NA,TRBV6-2/TRBV6-3,few,TRBJ1-2,TGTGCCAGCAGTTACTCCCCAGTCGGCGGGTATGGCTACACCTTC,CASSYSPVGGYGYTF
TRBD2,TRBV15,NA,TRBJ2-2,TGTGCCACCAGCAGAGATTGGGGAGGGAGGTCCGGGGAGCTGTTTTTT,CATSRDWGGRSGELFF
TRBD1,TRBV12-3/TRBV12-4,NA,TRBJ2-2,TGTGCCAGCAGTTTTGGACAGGGGAACACCGGGGAGCTGTTTTTT,CASSFGQGNTGELFF
NA,TRBV29-1,many,TRBJ2-7,TGCAGCGTTGAAACCCGGGAAGGACCCTACGAGCAGTACTTC,CSVETREGPYEQYF
TRBD1,TRBV12-3/TRBV12-4,many,TRBJ1-2,TGTGCCAGCAGTTCAGAGGACAGGGAGGATGGCTACACCTTC,CASSSEDREDGYTF
TRBD2,TRBV12-3/TRBV12-4,NA,TRBJ2-2,TGTGCCAGCAGTCTACTAGCGGAGAACACCGGGGAGCTGTTTTTT,CASSLLAENTGELFF
NA,TRBV11-2,once,TRBJ2-6,TGTGCCAGCAGCGTTACAAACTCTGGGGCCAACGTCCTGACTTTC,CASSVTNSGANVLTF
NA,TRBV28,NA,TRBJ1-2,TGTGCCAGCAGCCATGGGTTTACCTATGGCTACACCTTC,CASSHGFTYGYTF
NA,TRBV20-1,NA,TRBJ2-3,TGCAGTGCTAGAGATCGTCGGGGTCGAGATACGCAGTATTTT,CSARDRRGRDTQYF
NA,TRBV5-1,NA,TRBJ1-1,TGCGCCAGCGCGAACTTAGGGCTTAACACTGAAGCTTTCTTT,CASANLGLNTEAFF
TRBD2,TRBV5-1,NA,TRBJ2-3,TGCGCCAGCAGCCTAGGGGGACTAGCGGGAGGTGGAGCAGATACGCAGTATTTT,CASSLGGLAGGGADTQYF
TRBD2,TRBV7-3,few,TRBJ2-2,TGTGCCAGCAACGAGGGGACTAGCGGGAGAATGGTCGGGGAGCTGTTTTTT,CASNEGTSGRMVGELFF
TRBD2,TRBV7-2,NA,TRBJ2-1,TGTGCCAGCTGGGAGGGGAGCTCCTACAATGAGCAGTTCTTC,CASWEGSSYNEQFF
NA,TRBV10-3,few,TRBJ1-5,TGTGCCATCAGTGATCAGGGAAAGGATCAGCCCCAGCATTTT,CAISDQGKDQPQHF
NA,TRBV4-1,once,TRBJ1-2,TGCGCCAGCAGCCCAAAGGGAGAGGGAAACTATGGCTACACCTTC,CASSPKGEGNYGYTF
NA,TRBV6-1,NA,TRBJ1-6,TGTGCCAGCAGCACGACCAGCGGGTGGAATTCACCCCTCCACTTT,CASSTTSGWNSPLHF
NA,TRBV20-1,NA,TRBJ2-1,TGCAGTGCCGGGGACCATGAGCAGTTCTTC,CSAGDHEQFF
NA,TRBV11-2,many,TRBJ2-2,TGTGCCAGCAGCGCCACAGGTACCGGGGAGCTGTTTTTT,CASSATGTGELFF
NA,TRBV11-1,many,TRBJ2-2,TGTGCCAGCAGCCCAGGGCTGACCGGGGAGCTGTTTTTT,CASSPGLTGELFF
TRBD2,TRBV7-2,many,TRBJ2-2,TGTGCCAGCAGCCGACTAGCGGGAGGGGACACCGGGGAGCTGTTTTTT,CASSRLAGGDTGELFF
NA,TRBV5-1,many,TRBJ1-1,TGCGCCAGCAGCCCGCTTGGGAGGGACACTGAAGCTTTCTTT,CASSPLGRDTEAFF
TRBD2,TRBV4-1,few,TRBJ2-7,TGCGCCAGCAGCCAAATTTTTGCGGGAGGGCCGGAAGAGCAGTACTTC,CASSQIFAGGPEEQYF
TRBD2,TRBV18,few,TRBJ2-5,TGTGCCAGCTCCCGGGGACTAGCGGGAGAGACCCAGTACTTC,CASSRGLAGETQYF
TRBD1,TRBV5-1,many,TRBJ2-7,TGCGCCAGCAGCCTAACCCAGACAGGGGGCTACGAGCAGTACTTC,CASSLTQTGGYEQYF
NA,TRBV5-1,NA,TRBJ2-3,TGCGCCAGCAGCTGGCGGGACAAAAGCACAGATACGCAGTATTTT,CASSWRDKSTDTQYF
NA,TRBV12-3/TRBV12-4,NA,TRBJ2-1,TGTGCCAGCAGGGACGCGGGGAAAAACAATGAGCAGTTCTTC,CASRDAGKNNEQFF
TRBD1,TRBV20-1,many,TRBJ2-7,TGCAGTGCTTCGCCGGGACAGGGATACGAGCAGTACTTC,CSASPGQGYEQYF
TRBD1,TRBV6-5,NA,TRBJ2-7,TGTGCAGCCAGGGGGCGGGCCTACGAGCAGTACTTC,CAARGRAYEQYF